One sample yielded the 13 T cell receptor beta chains listed below, sequenced in a study of T cells in Graves' hyperthyroidism and ophthalmopathy. RNA transcripts served as the template for amplifying TCR beta CDR3 regions. First-round RT-PCR targeting the TCR CDR3 was performed with the HTBI primer set. MiXCR, run by TCRdb on the multiplex PCR reads, gives a single entry per CDR3 protein. The data hold around 400,000 distinct CDR3 sequences, with around 15% observed a single time. Sequenced sample: blood. Receptors were obtained from a woman in her sixties or seventies with Graves' ophthalmopathy.

This clonotype was counted ten times or more. The chain combines TRBV11-2 with TRBJ2-1; 13 bases line up with TRBD2. The CDR3 sequence is 15 residues long. After removal of 8 bases from V and 9 bases from J, the junction contained 10 bases not matched to a gene. In germline, CDR1 is SGHAT, CDR2 FQNNGV. The CDR3, as DNA: TGTGCCAGCGCCCTGACTAGCGGGAGGTCTAGTGAGCAGTTCTTC. Its protein product is CASALTSGRSSEQFF. The whole variable domain, remainder taken from reference TRBV11-2 and TRBJ2-1, is EAGVAQSPRYKIIEKRQSVAFWCNPISGHATLYWYQQILGQGPKLLIQFQNNGVVDDSQLPKDRFSAERLKGVDSTLKIQPAKLEDSAVYLCASALTSGRSSEQFFGPGTRLTVL.

This clonotype was observed at least ten times. The chain links TRBV6-1 to TRBJ2-7; D may be TRBD2 (6 bases). The CDR3 has 11 amino acids. In germline, CDR1 is MNHNS, CDR2 SASEGT. The V gene lost 6 bases and the J gene lost 4 bases, with 7 bases spanning the gap. CDR3 coding DNA: TGTGCCAGCAGGGCGGGGTACGAGCAGTACTTC. It yields the protein CASRAGYEQYF.

The chain employs TRBV28 and TRBJ1-2, with D maybe TRBD1 (6 bases). The CDR3 runs to 14 residues. V was cut by 3 bases and J by 7 bases, with 15 bases left in between. Germline-derived CDR1 and CDR2 are MDHEN and SYDVKM. Written as DNA, the CDR3 is TGTGCCAGCAGTTTCCGGGGGCAATTTGGTGGCTACACCTTC. This sequence encodes CASSFRGQFGGYTF.

This clonotype was detected ten times or more. The rearrangement links TRBV6-6 to TRBJ2-7; D unresolved. Germline lookup yields CDR1 MNHNY and CDR2 SVGAGI (reference sequence). The CDR3 is 13 residues long. Between the trimmed V and J ends, which lost 2 bases and 3 bases, there was a span of 8 bases. The CDR3 loop reads CASSYGDHYEQYF. The CDR3 DNA reads as TGTGCCAGCAGTTACGGAGATCACTACGAGCAGTACTTC.

This clonotype was recorded many times. V and J are TRBV6-1 and TRBJ2-3; D is unresolved. From germline, CDR1 is MNHNS and CDR2 SASEGT. Trimming stripped 6 bases from V and 3 bases from J, with 13 bases between. The CDR3 extends over 14 amino acids. CDR3 region: CASRLGWGTDTQYF. The DNA for the CDR3 is TGTGCCAGCAGGCTAGGGTGGGGAACAGATACGCAGTATTTT.

This clonotype was detected only a few times. V usage is TRBV6-1 and J usage is TRBJ2-1, with D tentatively TRBD2 (5 bases). V was cut by 6 bases and J by 4 bases, with 10 bases left in between. Germline lookup yields CDR1 MNHNS and CDR2 SASEGT. The CDR3 totals 13 residues. CDR3 nucleotide sequence: TGTGCCAGCAGCCGGGAACCTTACAATGAGCAGTTCTTC. This encodes CASSREPYNEQFF.

In this sample, this clonotype turned up a few times. The chain carries TRBV19 and TRBJ1-1; no clear D gene. The V gene lost 9 bases and the J gene lost 0 bases, with 8 bases spanning the gap. Looked up from germline, CDR1 is LNHDA and CDR2 is SQIVND (reference sequence). This CDR3 has 12 amino acids. CDR3 coding DNA: TGTGCCAGCGGAAGAATGAACACTGAAGCTTTCTTT. The encoded protein is CASGRMNTEAFF.

This clonotype appeared many times. J is TRBJ1-5 and V is TRBV28, with D maybe TRBD1 (6 bases). The CDR3 length is 15 residues. Germline CDR1 and CDR2: MDHEN and SYDVKM. With 5 bases removed from V and 2 bases from J, the gap between germline ends came to 13 bases. CDR3 amino acids: CASSLQGGRNQPQHF. The CDR3 nucleotides are TGTGCCAGCAGTCTACAGGGTGGGCGCAATCAGCCCCAGCATTTT.

The genes are TRBV10-3 and TRBJ2-2, with D hard to call. Trimming took 7 bases from V and 4 from J, leaving 7 bases between them. The CDR3 is 12 amino acids. Germline CDR1 and CDR2: ENHRY and SYGVKD. CDR3 protein: CAITSSTGELFF. DNA of the CDR3: TGTGCCATCACTTCAAGCACCGGGGAGCTGTTTTTT.

A few counts support this clonotype. This chain links TRBV2 with TRBJ2-2, with D possibly TRBD2 on 5 matching bases. Germline V gene data show CDR1 as SNHLY and CDR2 as FYNNEI. The V end was cut by 7 bases, the J end by 13 bases, with 16 bases between. The CDR3 has 12 residues. The CDR3 nucleotides are TGTGCCAGCACCCCGGCGGGTTATCGGCTGTTTTTT. Its translation: CASTPAGYRLFF. The whole variable domain, filled in from reference TRBV2 and TRBJ2-2, reads EPEVTQTPSHQVTQMGQEVILRCVPISNHLYFYWYRQILGQKVEFLVSFYNNEISEKSEIFDDQFSVERPDGSNFTLKIRSTKLEDSAMYFCASTPAGYRLFFGEGSRLTVL.

This clonotype was detected many times. The chain uses TRBV28 and TRBJ2-2; perhaps TRBD1 as D (6 bases). Germline V lookup: CDR1 MDHEN, CDR2 SYDVKM. The V gene lost 4 bases and the J gene lost 4 bases, with 10 bases spanning the gap. CDR3 length equals 14 residues. The CDR3 DNA is TGTGCCAGCAGTTGGGACACTTTCACCGGGGAGCTGTTTTTT. It codes for CASSWDTFTGELFF.

This clonotype has ten or more counts. The CDR3 nucleotides read TGTGCCAGCAGTGAAACGCGTCGGACAGGGTTGGATACGCAGTATTTT. It translates to CASSETRRTGLDTQYF. The V gene is TRBV2, the J gene TRBJ2-3; 8 positions match TRBD1. Germline V gives CDR1 SNHLY, CDR2 FYNNEI. The ends lost 2 bases at V and 6 bases at J; junction bases unmatched: 10. The CDR3 extends over 16 amino acids. The full variable domain, its missing parts supplied by reference TRBV2 and TRBJ2-3, is EPEVTQTPSHQVTQMGQEVILRCVPISNHLYFYWYRQILGQKVEFLVSFYNNEISEKSEIFDDQFSVERPDGSNFTLKIRSTKLEDSAMYFCASSETRRTGLDTQYFGPGTRLTVL.

This clonotype was seen ten or more times. V gene TRBV29-1 combines with J gene TRBJ2-1; 12 positions match TRBD2. The CDR3 totals 16 residues. Germline V gene sequence: CDR1 SQVTM, CDR2 ANQGSEA. V shed 6 bases, J shed 7 bases, and the junction held 13 bases outside the gene matches. CDR3 protein: CSVKPMASGRENEQFF. The CDR3 DNA follows: TGCAGCGTGAAACCGATGGCTAGCGGGAGGGAGAATGAGCAGTTCTTC.